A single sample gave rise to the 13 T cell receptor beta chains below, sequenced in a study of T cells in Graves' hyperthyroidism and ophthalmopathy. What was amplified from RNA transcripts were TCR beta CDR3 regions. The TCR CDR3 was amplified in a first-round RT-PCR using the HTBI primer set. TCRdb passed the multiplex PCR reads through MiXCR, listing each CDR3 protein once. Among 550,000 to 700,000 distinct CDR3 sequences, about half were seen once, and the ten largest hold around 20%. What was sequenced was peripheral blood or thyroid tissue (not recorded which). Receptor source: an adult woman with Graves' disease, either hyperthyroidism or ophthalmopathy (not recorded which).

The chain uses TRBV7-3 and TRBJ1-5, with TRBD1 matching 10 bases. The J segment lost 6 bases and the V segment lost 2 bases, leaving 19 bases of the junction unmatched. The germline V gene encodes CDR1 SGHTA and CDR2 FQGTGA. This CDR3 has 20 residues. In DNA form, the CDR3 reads TGTGCCAGCAGCTTACGTGGTTGGCATTCCGGGACAGGGGAAAGTCAGCCCCAGCATTTT. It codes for CASSLRGWHSGTGESQPQHF.

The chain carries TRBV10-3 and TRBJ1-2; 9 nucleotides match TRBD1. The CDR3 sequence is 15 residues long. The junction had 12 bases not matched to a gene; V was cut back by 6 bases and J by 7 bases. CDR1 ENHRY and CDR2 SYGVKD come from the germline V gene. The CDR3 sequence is CAISDRGTRYGGYTF. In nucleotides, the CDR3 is TGTGCCATCAGCGACAGGGGGACGCGGTATGGTGGCTACACCTTC.

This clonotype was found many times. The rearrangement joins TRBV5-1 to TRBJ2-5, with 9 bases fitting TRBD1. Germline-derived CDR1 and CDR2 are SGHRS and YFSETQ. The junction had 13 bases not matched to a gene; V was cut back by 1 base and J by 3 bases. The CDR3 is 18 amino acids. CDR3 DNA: TGCGCCAGCAGCTTGAGCCCCCTAGGGACAGGGAGGGAAGAGACCCAGTACTTC. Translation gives CASSLSPLGTGREETQYF.

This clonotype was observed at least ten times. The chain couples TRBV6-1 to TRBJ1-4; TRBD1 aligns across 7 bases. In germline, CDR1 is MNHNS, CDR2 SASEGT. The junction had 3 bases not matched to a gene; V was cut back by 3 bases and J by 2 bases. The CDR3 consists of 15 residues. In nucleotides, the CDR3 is TGTGCCAGCAGTGATACGACAGGGACTAATGAAAAACTGTTTTTT. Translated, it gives CASSDTTGTNEKLFF.

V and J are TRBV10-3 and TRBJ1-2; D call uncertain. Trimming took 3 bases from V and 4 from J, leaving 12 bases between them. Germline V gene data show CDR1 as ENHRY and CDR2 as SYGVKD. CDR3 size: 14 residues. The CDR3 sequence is CAISDVRTSYGYTF. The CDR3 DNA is TGTGCCATCAGTGACGTCCGCACTAGCTATGGCTACACCTTC.

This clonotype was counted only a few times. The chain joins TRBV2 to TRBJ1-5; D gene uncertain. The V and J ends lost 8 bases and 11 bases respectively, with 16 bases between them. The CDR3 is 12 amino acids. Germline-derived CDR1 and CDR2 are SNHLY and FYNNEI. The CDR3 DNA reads TGTGCCAGCGGATACAGTCAAGAGACCCAGCATTTT. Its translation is CASGYSQETQHF. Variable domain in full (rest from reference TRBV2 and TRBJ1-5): EPEVTQTPSHQVTQMGQEVILRCVPISNHLYFYWYRQILGQKVEFLVSFYNNEISEKSEIFDDQFSVERPDGSNFTLKIRSTKLEDSAMYFCASGYSQETQHFGDGTRLSIL.

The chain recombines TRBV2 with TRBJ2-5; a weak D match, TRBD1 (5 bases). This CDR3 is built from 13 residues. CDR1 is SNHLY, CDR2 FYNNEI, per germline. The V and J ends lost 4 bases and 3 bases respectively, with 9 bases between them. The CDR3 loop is CASSGSGKETQYF. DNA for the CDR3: TGTGCCAGCAGTGGCTCAGGGAAAGAGACCCAGTACTTC.

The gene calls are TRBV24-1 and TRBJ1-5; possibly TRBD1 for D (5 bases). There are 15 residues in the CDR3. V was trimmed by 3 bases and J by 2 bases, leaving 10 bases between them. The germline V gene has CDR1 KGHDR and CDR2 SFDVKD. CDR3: CATSDKEGGNQPQHF. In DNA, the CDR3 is TGTGCCACCAGTGATAAGGAAGGGGGCAATCAGCCCCAGCATTTT.

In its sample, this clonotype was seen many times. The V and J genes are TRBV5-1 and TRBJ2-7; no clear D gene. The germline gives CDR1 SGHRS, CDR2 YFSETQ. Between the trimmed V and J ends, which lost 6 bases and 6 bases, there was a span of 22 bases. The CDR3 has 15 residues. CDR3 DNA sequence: TGCGCCAGCAAACCCCTGGCGCAGACCTCAGTCGAGCAGTACTTC. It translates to CASKPLAQTSVEQYF.

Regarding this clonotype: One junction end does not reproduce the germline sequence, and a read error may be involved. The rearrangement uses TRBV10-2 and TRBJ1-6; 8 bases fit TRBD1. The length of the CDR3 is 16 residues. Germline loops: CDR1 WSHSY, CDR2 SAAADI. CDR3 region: CASSVGQGSYNSPLHF. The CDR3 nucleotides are TGTGCCAGCAGTGTCGGACAGGGCTCCTATAATTCACCCCTCCACTTT.

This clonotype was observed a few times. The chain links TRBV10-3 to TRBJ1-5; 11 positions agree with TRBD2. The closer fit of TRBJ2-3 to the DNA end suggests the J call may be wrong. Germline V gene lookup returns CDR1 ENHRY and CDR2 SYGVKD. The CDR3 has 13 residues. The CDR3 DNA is TGTGCCACCCATAGCGGGAGGGCGGATACGCAGTATTTT. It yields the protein CATHSGRADTQYF.

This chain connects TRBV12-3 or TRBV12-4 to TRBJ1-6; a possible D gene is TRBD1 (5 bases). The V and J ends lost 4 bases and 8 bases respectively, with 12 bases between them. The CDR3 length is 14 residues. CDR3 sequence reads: CASSSSGTHSPLHF. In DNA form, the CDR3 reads TGTGCCAGCAGTTCCTCCGGGACCCATTCACCCCTCCACTTT.

The CDR3 is CAISERSGRSLAGELFF. CDR3 in DNA: TGTGCCATCAGTGAGCGCAGCGGGAGGTCATTGGCCGGGGAGCTGTTTTTT. The chain employs TRBV10-3 and TRBJ2-2, with 9 bases that match TRBD2. V trimming: 2 bases; J trimming: 6 bases; junction bases outside the gene matches: 10. This CDR3 has 17 amino acids. Germline assignment: CDR1 ENHRY and CDR2 SYGVKD.